These T cell receptor beta chains were read from a single sample in a study of cytomegalovirus exposure and HLA in healthy donors. Assay: immunoSEQ multiplex PCR; the TCRdb copy retains only in-frame clones and omits some. The sample carries about 110,000 clones, over 55% recorded once. Sequences were obtained from PBMCs. These receptors came from a female donor in good health and CMV-seronegative. Both conserved end residues are part of each CDR3. Each record gives: D gene, J gene, clone size, V gene, CDR3 protein, CDR3 DNA. A D gene is named only where the DNA matches it firmly. A clone size is listed for some rows: how often the clone was seen (once, few, many), or a class if it is expanded.

D gene: NA; J gene: TRBJ2-5; clone size: NA; V gene: TRBV6-6; CDR3 protein: CASSPGRAGSETQYF; CDR3 DNA: TGTGCCAGCAGTCCCGGCCGGGCGGGATCAGAGACCCAGTACTTC
D gene: NA; J gene: TRBJ2-3; clone size: NA; V gene: TRBV7-3; CDR3 protein: CASSFEATSTDTQYF; CDR3 DNA: TGTGCCAGCAGCTTCGAGGCCACTAGCACAGATACGCAGTATTTT
D gene: NA; J gene: TRBJ2-1; clone size: NA; V gene: TRBV25-1; CDR3 protein: CASINDGGNEQFF; CDR3 DNA: TGTGCCAGCATCAACGATGGGGGGAATGAGCAGTTCTTC
D gene: NA; J gene: TRBJ2-7; clone size: NA; V gene: TRBV4-1; CDR3 protein: CASSQRGSSYEQYF; CDR3 DNA: TGCGCCAGCAGCCAACGGGGGTCCTCCTACGAGCAGTACTTC
D gene: TRBD2; J gene: TRBJ2-1; clone size: once; V gene: TRBV5-4; CDR3 protein: CASSWLGLAGTYNEQFF; CDR3 DNA: TGTGCCAGCAGCTGGCTCGGACTAGCGGGGACATACAATGAGCAGTTCTTC
D gene: NA; J gene: TRBJ1-2; clone size: NA; V gene: TRBV10-3; CDR3 protein: CAISEGSGVVYGYTF; CDR3 DNA: TGTGCCATCAGTGAGGGATCAGGGGTGGTCTATGGCTACACCTTC
D gene: TRBD1; J gene: TRBJ2-5; clone size: NA; V gene: TRBV6-6; CDR3 protein: CASSYSGQGAQETQYF; CDR3 DNA: TGTGCCAGCAGTTACTCTGGACAGGGGGCCCAAGAGACCCAGTACTTC
D gene: TRBD1; J gene: TRBJ1-2; clone size: few; V gene: TRBV14; CDR3 protein: CASSAGTGGYYGYTF; CDR3 DNA: TGTGCCAGCAGTGCCGGGACAGGGGGTTACTATGGCTACACCTTC
D gene: NA; J gene: TRBJ2-2; clone size: few; V gene: TRBV5-5; CDR3 protein: CASSLQGRDTGELFF; CDR3 DNA: TGTGCCAGCAGCTTGCAGGGGAGGGACACCGGGGAGCTGTTTTTT
D gene: NA; J gene: TRBJ2-2; clone size: NA; V gene: TRBV6-6; CDR3 protein: CASSWSTEAGELFF; CDR3 DNA: TGTGCCAGCAGTTGGAGCACGGAGGCTGGGGAGCTGTTTTTT
D gene: NA; J gene: TRBJ2-3; clone size: few; V gene: TRBV11-3; CDR3 protein: CASSSEGARDTQYF; CDR3 DNA: TGTGCCAGCAGCTCGGAGGGGGCCCGGGATACGCAGTATTTT
D gene: TRBD1; J gene: TRBJ2-7; clone size: NA; V gene: TRBV27; CDR3 protein: CASSYRGREQYF; CDR3 DNA: TGTGCCAGCAGTTACAGGGGGCGCGAGCAGTACTTC
D gene: NA; J gene: TRBJ1-4; clone size: once; V gene: TRBV6-1; CDR3 protein: CASTSTLQGHEKLFF; CDR3 DNA: TGTGCCAGCACTTCAACGTTACAGGGTCATGAAAAACTGTTTTTT
D gene: TRBD2; J gene: TRBJ2-1; clone size: NA; V gene: TRBV5-4; CDR3 protein: CASSLSGGNPYNEQFF; CDR3 DNA: TGTGCCAGCAGCCTCAGCGGGGGAAACCCCTACAATGAGCAGTTCTTC
D gene: TRBD1; J gene: TRBJ2-5; clone size: NA; V gene: TRBV29-1; CDR3 protein: CSVEGTGRETQYF; CDR3 DNA: TGCAGCGTTGAAGGGACAGGGAGAGAGACCCAGTACTTC
D gene: TRBD1; J gene: TRBJ2-7; clone size: NA; V gene: TRBV5-1; CDR3 protein: CASSLRTGEITNSYEQYF; CDR3 DNA: TGCGCCAGCAGCTTGAGGACAGGAGAAATCACAAACTCCTACGAGCAGTACTTC
D gene: TRBD1; J gene: TRBJ2-1; clone size: NA; V gene: TRBV2; CDR3 protein: CASSEGTGEHNEQFF; CDR3 DNA: TGTGCCAGCAGTGAAGGGACAGGGGAGCACAATGAGCAGTTCTTC
D gene: TRBD2; J gene: TRBJ2-7; clone size: NA; V gene: TRBV7-2; CDR3 protein: CASSRSSSGRNEQYF; CDR3 DNA: TGTGCCAGCAGCCGAAGCTCTAGCGGGAGGAACGAGCAGTACTTC
D gene: NA; J gene: TRBJ1-4; clone size: NA; V gene: TRBV19; CDR3 protein: CATRGATNEKLFF; CDR3 DNA: TGTGCCACCCGGGGGGCAACTAATGAAAAACTGTTTTTT
D gene: NA; J gene: TRBJ2-7; clone size: few; V gene: TRBV27; CDR3 protein: CASSLGSGVSYEQYF; CDR3 DNA: TGTGCCAGCAGTTTAGGTAGCGGAGTCTCCTACGAGCAGTACTTC
D gene: TRBD2; J gene: TRBJ2-3; clone size: NA; V gene: TRBV29-1; CDR3 protein: CSVEGLAIHTQYF; CDR3 DNA: TGCAGCGTTGAGGGACTAGCTATACATACGCAGTATTTT
D gene: TRBD2; J gene: TRBJ2-1; clone size: NA; V gene: TRBV19; CDR3 protein: CASSIDRGLAYSYNEQFF; CDR3 DNA: TGTGCCAGTAGTATAGACCGGGGACTAGCGTATTCCTACAATGAGCAGTTCTTC
D gene: TRBD2; J gene: TRBJ2-7; clone size: few; V gene: TRBV11-2; CDR3 protein: CASSPGGLGYEQYF; CDR3 DNA: TGTGCCAGCAGCCCGGGGGGTCTAGGCTACGAGCAGTACTTC
D gene: TRBD1; J gene: TRBJ2-3; clone size: NA; V gene: TRBV11-3; CDR3 protein: CASSLGGTGTDTQYF; CDR3 DNA: TGTGCCAGCAGCTTAGGGGGGACAGGCACAGATACGCAGTATTTT
D gene: NA; J gene: TRBJ2-5; clone size: NA; V gene: TRBV7-2; CDR3 protein: CASSLTQGTQYF; CDR3 DNA: TGTGCCAGCAGCTTAACCCAGGGGACCCAGTACTTC
D gene: TRBD2; J gene: TRBJ2-7; clone size: NA; V gene: TRBV18; CDR3 protein: CASSPGREPYEQYF; CDR3 DNA: TGTGCCAGCTCACCCGGGAGGGAGCCCTACGAGCAGTACTTC
D gene: TRBD1; J gene: TRBJ2-7; clone size: NA; V gene: TRBV19; CDR3 protein: CATKDRATYEQYF; CDR3 DNA: TGTGCCACCAAGGACAGGGCTACCTACGAGCAGTACTTC
D gene: TRBD1; J gene: TRBJ2-7; clone size: NA; V gene: TRBV5-1; CDR3 protein: CASSLLRTGGYEQYF; CDR3 DNA: TGCGCCAGCAGCTTGCTCCGGACAGGGGGCTACGAGCAGTACTTC
D gene: NA; J gene: TRBJ1-4; clone size: NA; V gene: TRBV18; CDR3 protein: CASSPQGWNEKLFF; CDR3 DNA: TGTGCCAGCTCACCCCAGGGATGGAATGAAAAACTGTTTTTT
D gene: TRBD1; J gene: TRBJ2-1; clone size: NA; V gene: TRBV5-5; CDR3 protein: CASSFRTGGSYNEQFF; CDR3 DNA: TGTGCCAGCAGCTTCCGGACAGGGGGGTCCTACAATGAGCAGTTCTTC
D gene: TRBD2; J gene: TRBJ2-1; clone size: NA; V gene: TRBV29-1; CDR3 protein: CSVATSGRAGPLNEQFF; CDR3 DNA: TGCAGCGTCGCGACTAGCGGGAGGGCCGGTCCCCTCAATGAGCAGTTCTTC
D gene: NA; J gene: TRBJ2-3; clone size: NA; V gene: TRBV10-2; CDR3 protein: CASSDARGATDTQYF; CDR3 DNA: TGCGCCAGCAGTGACGCCAGGGGTGCCACAGATACGCAGTATTTT
D gene: TRBD1; J gene: TRBJ2-7; clone size: once; V gene: TRBV18; CDR3 protein: CASSKGQGTNEQYF; CDR3 DNA: TGTGCCAGCTCAAAAGGACAGGGGACCAACGAGCAGTACTTC
D gene: NA; J gene: TRBJ1-1; clone size: NA; V gene: TRBV5-4; CDR3 protein: CASFPMGGIHTEAFF; CDR3 DNA: TGTGCCAGCTTTCCCATGGGGGGGATTCACACTGAAGCTTTCTTT
D gene: NA; J gene: TRBJ2-2; clone size: NA; V gene: TRBV7-9; CDR3 protein: CASSLGSLVGAGELFF; CDR3 DNA: TGTGCCAGCAGCTTAGGGAGCTTGGTGGGTGCCGGGGAGCTGTTTTTT
D gene: TRBD1; J gene: TRBJ1-1; clone size: few; V gene: TRBV29-1; CDR3 protein: CSVTTGGGFTEAFF; CDR3 DNA: TGCAGCGTTACGACAGGGGGTGGGTTCACTGAAGCTTTCTTT
D gene: NA; J gene: TRBJ2-5; clone size: NA; V gene: TRBV2; CDR3 protein: CASIGNRETQYF; CDR3 DNA: TGTGCCAGCATCGGGAACAGAGAGACCCAGTACTTC
D gene: NA; J gene: TRBJ1-2; clone size: NA; V gene: TRBV4-1; CDR3 protein: CASSQIGKPNYGYTF; CDR3 DNA: TGCGCCAGCAGCCAGATCGGGAAACCTAACTATGGCTACACCTTC